The 24 T cell receptor beta chains below come from one sample, sequenced in a study of blood T cell repertoires in COVID-19. Produced via immunoSEQ multiplex PCR; TCRdb's table is partial and in-frame only. The data hold 200,000 to 250,000 clones, with over 75% observed a single time. Sequences were obtained from PBMCs or T cells enriched from blood (not recorded which). The receptors here all came from a woman aged 55 to 70 who had recovered from COVID-19.

The chain uses TRBV5-1 and TRBJ2-5; 8 bases agree with TRBD2. This CDR3 contains 14 residues. The germline V gene has CDR1 SGHRS and CDR2 YFSETQ. V trimming: 4 bases; J trimming: 4 bases; junction bases outside the gene matches: 6. The CDR3 nucleotides read TGCGCCAGCAGCGGGTCCGGGAGGGGAGAGACCCAGTACTTC. It yields the protein CASSGSGRGETQYF.

The J gene is TRBJ1-3, the V gene TRBV3-1 (or the pseudogene TRBV3-2); D unresolved. In germline, CDR1 is LGHDT, CDR2 YNNKEL (reference sequence). V gave up 3 bases and J gave up 0 bases, with 12 bases separating them. The CDR3 covers 16 residues. CDR3 nucleotide sequence: TGTGCCAGCAGCCAGCCGAAACTGCTCTCTGGAAACACCATATATTTT. It specifies CASSQPKLLSGNTIYF.

This chain joins TRBV5-1 and TRBJ1-1; D might be TRBD1 (6 bases). Germline V gives CDR1 SGHRS, CDR2 YFSETQ. The CDR3 loop spans 16 amino acids. V gave up 4 bases and J gave up 1 base, with 17 bases separating them. For the CDR3, the DNA is TGCGCCAGCAGCCCCAGGGGTTCGGATAGGAACACTGAAGCTTTCTTT. Residues: CASSPRGSDRNTEAFF.

The chain couples TRBV6-5 to TRBJ2-7, with 7 bases aligning to TRBD1. The germline CDR1 and CDR2 sequences are MNHEY and SVGAGI. The V and J ends lost 2 bases and 3 bases, in that order; junction bases with no gene match: 7. The CDR3 runs 15 residues. CDR3 nucleotides: TGTGCCAGCAGTTACGGGACAGACCTTAACTACGAGCAGTACTTC. Translation: CASSYGTDLNYEQYF.

The chain is built from TRBV5-1 and TRBJ1-5; D may be TRBD1 (5 bases). V gave up 0 bases and J gave up 3 bases, with 10 bases separating them. The CDR3 sequence is 15 residues long. Germline loops: CDR1 SGHRS, CDR2 YFSETQ. In DNA, the CDR3 is TGCGCCAGCAGCTTGGAAGCAGGGTCCAATCAGCCCCAGCATTTT. Translating gives CASSLEAGSNQPQHF.

The chain carries TRBV19 and TRBJ1-3; maybe TRBD1 (5 bases). Germline V gene lookup returns CDR1 LNHDA and CDR2 SQIVND (reference sequence). The V and J ends lost 5 bases and 2 bases respectively, with 10 bases between them. This CDR3 has 14 residues. The CDR3 DNA reads TGTGCCAGTAGTTTCAGGGTCGCTGGAAACACCATATATTTT. The encoded protein is CASSFRVAGNTIYF.

This chain joins TRBV5-1 and TRBJ1-1; tentatively, D is TRBD1 (6 bases). Germline CDR1 and CDR2: SGHRS and YFSETQ. The CDR3 sequence is 14 residues long. Trimming removed 4 bases at V and 2 bases at J, with 12 bases between. The CDR3 protein is CASSPGQTNTEAFF. The CDR3 region has the DNA TGCGCCAGCAGCCCTGGACAGACTAACACTGAAGCTTTCTTT.

This chain uses TRBV14 with TRBJ1-6; TRBD1 matches 9 bases. This CDR3 comprises 14 residues. Trimming at V came to 2 bases and at J to 9 bases, leaving 2 bases not matched to a gene. Germline V lookup: CDR1 SGHDN, CDR2 FVKESK. CDR3 residues: CASSQTGGISPLHF. CDR3 bases: TGTGCCAGCAGCCAAACAGGGGGCATTTCACCCCTCCACTTT.

This clone was observed a few times. The rearrangement links TRBV4-3 to TRBJ1-3, with 8 nucleotides matching TRBD1. CDR3 length: 18 residues. V trimming: 4 bases; J trimming: 0 bases; junction bases outside the gene matches: 11. The germline CDR1 and CDR2 sequences are LGHNA and YSLEER. The CDR3 nucleotides read TGCGCCAGCAGCCCTGGACAGGGCCTCCTCGTCTCTGGAAACACCATATATTTT. It encodes CASSPGQGLLVSGNTIYF.

The chain joins TRBV18 to TRBJ1-3, with no clear D. Germline loops: CDR1 KGHSH, CDR2 LQKENI. V lost 0 bases, J lost 4 bases, and 13 bases lay in between. The CDR3 is 16 residues long. This chain's CDR3 is CASSPPTRREGNTIYF. CDR3 nucleotides: TGTGCCAGCTCACCACCCACCCGCCGGGAAGGAAACACCATATATTTT.

V usage is TRBV10-1 and J usage is TRBJ2-7, with 9 nucleotides matching TRBD2. This CDR3 has 17 amino acids. J was trimmed by 2 bases and V by 6 bases; bases with no gene match: 14. Germline CDR1 is WNHNN and CDR2 is SYGVQD (reference sequence). The CDR3 loop is CASRELQVAGETYEQYF. CDR3 DNA sequence: TGCGCCAGCAGGGAACTCCAGGTAGCGGGGGAAACCTACGAGCAGTACTTC.

The rearrangement joins TRBV25-1 to TRBJ1-2, with 12 bases aligning to TRBD1. Trimming removed 2 bases from V and 6 bases from J; junction bases left unmatched: 7. The CDR3 runs to 16 residues. Germline CDR1 reads MGHDK; CDR2 reads SYGVNS. CDR3 nucleotide sequence: TGTGCCAGCAGTGAAGGGGGACAGGGGGCTCGGAATGGCTACACCTTC. Translation: CASSEGGQGARNGYTF.

V and J are TRBV4-2 and TRBJ1-4; 9 bases are a match to TRBD1. Looked up from germline, CDR1 is LGHNA and CDR2 is YNFKEQ. J was trimmed by 7 bases and V by 2 bases; bases with no gene match: 5. The CDR3 covers 15 residues. The CDR3 nucleotides read TGTGCCAGCAGCCAAACAGGACAGGGGATTGAAAAACTGTTTTTT. Residues: CASSQTGQGIEKLFF.

This clone was counted once. V and J are TRBV29-1 and TRBJ2-5; 7 nucleotides line up with TRBD2. The CDR3 extends over 14 amino acids. Per the germline V gene, CDR1 is SQVTM and CDR2 is ANQGSEA. The ends lost 4 bases at V and 5 bases at J; junction bases unmatched: 10. In DNA form, the CDR3 reads TGCAGCGTTGTAAGTGGGAGGGCCCTGGAGACCCAGTACTTC. It encodes CSVVSGRALETQYF.

The chain uses TRBV27 and TRBJ2-1; D might be TRBD2 (6 bases). CDR1 is MNHEY and CDR2 is SMNVEV in the germline V gene (reference sequence). V lost 6 bases to trimming and J lost 2 bases, with 17 bases between them. The CDR3 sequence is 16 residues long. CDR3 bases: TGTGCCAGCAGCCCTAGTGGGCGGGGACCCTACAATGAGCAGTTCTTC. Amino acids: CASSPSGRGPYNEQFF.

The chain is built from TRBV14 and TRBJ2-2; 7 bases fit TRBD2. Trimming removed 4 bases from V and 6 bases from J; junction bases left unmatched: 5. This CDR3 spans 14 amino acids. The V gene's germline CDR1 is SGHDN and CDR2 FVKESK. CDR3 sequence (DNA): TGTGCCAGCAGCCCCTGGGAGGGGCCCGGGGAGCTGTTTTTT. This translates into CASSPWEGPGELFF.

The chain employs TRBV9 and TRBJ2-2, with 9 positions matching TRBD1. Germline V gene data show CDR1 as SGDLS and CDR2 as YYNGEE. V gave up 7 bases and J gave up 6 bases; unmatched junction bases: 4. The CDR3 covers 13 residues. The CDR3 sequence is CASGDRVAGELFF. The CDR3 region has the DNA TGTGCCAGCGGGGACAGGGTGGCCGGGGAGCTGTTTTTT.

This clone was picked up one time. This sequence joins TRBV20-1 and TRBJ1-1, with D possibly being TRBD1 (5 bases). The CDR3 totals 12 residues. Trimming stripped 3 bases from V and 4 bases from J, with 9 bases between. Germline V gene lookup returns CDR1 DFQATT and CDR2 SNEGSKA (reference sequence). CDR3 DNA: TGCAGTGCTAGTGGCGGGGGCACTGAAGCTTTCTTT. Translation: CSASGGGTEAFF.

This clone was seen once. In the same sample, other DNA sequences code for this CDR3. The chain employs TRBV5-1 and TRBJ2-7, with TRBD1 matching 9 bases. After removal of 4 bases from V and 2 bases from J, the junction contained 7 bases not matched to a gene. The CDR3 runs to 15 residues. CDR1 is SGHRS, CDR2 YFSETQ, per germline. The CDR3 protein is CASSETGTGPYEQYF. As DNA, the CDR3 is TGCGCCAGCAGCGAAACCGGGACAGGGCCCTACGAGCAGTACTTC.

The chain uses TRBV5-6 and TRBJ1-1; the D is unclear. Germline CDR1 SGHDT, CDR2 YYEEEE. The CDR3 runs 14 residues. Trimming pared 2 bases from V and 5 bases from J, leaving 13 bases between. This CDR3 is CASSLSLRGTEAFF. In DNA, the CDR3 is TGTGCCAGCAGCTTATCACTCCGAGGGACTGAAGCTTTCTTT.

The CDR3: CASSITTGVPYEQYF. The CDR3 coding sequence is TGTGCCAGTAGTATAACTACAGGGGTCCCCTACGAGCAGTACTTC. The gene calls are TRBV19 and TRBJ2-7; TRBD1 matches at 7 bases. CDR1 and CDR2 (germline): LNHDA, SQIVND (reference sequence). V lost 2 bases and J lost 2; bases outside the gene matches: 6. The CDR3 runs 15 residues. Full variable domain (outside the CDR3, taken from reference TRBV19 and TRBJ2-7): DGGITQSPKYLFRKEGQNVTLSCEQNLNHDAMYWYRQDPGQGLRLIYYSQIVNDFQKGDIAEGYSVSREKKESFPLTVTSAQKNPTAFYLCASSITTGVPYEQYFGPGTRLTVT.

The V call is TRBV7-9, the J call TRBJ1-5; 7 nucleotides match TRBD1. Per germline, CDR1 SEHNR and CDR2 FQNEAQ (reference sequence). V dropped 3 bases and J dropped 3; count of bases not matched to a gene: 5. This CDR3 has 15 amino acids. The CDR3 bases are TGTGCCAGCAGCTTCGACAGGGCCGACAATCAGCCCCAGCATTTT. This sequence encodes CASSFDRADNQPQHF.

This chain uses TRBV7-2 with TRBJ2-3; no reliable D call. V lost 3 bases to trimming and J lost 6 bases, with 4 bases between them. Germline V CDR1 and CDR2: SGHTA, FQGNSA. The CDR3 extends over 11 amino acids. CDR3 amino acids: CASSFLDTQYF. CDR3 DNA: TGTGCCAGCAGCTTCCTTGATACGCAGTATTTT.

The genes are TRBV15 and TRBJ2-7, with 8 bases aligning to TRBD1. Trimming removed 1 base from V and 2 bases from J; junction bases left unmatched: 13. Germline V gene sequence: CDR1 LNHNV, CDR2 YYDKDF (reference sequence). The CDR3 totals 18 residues. CDR3 sequence reads: CATSRGDQTGANPYEQYF. The CDR3 bases are TGTGCCACCAGCAGAGGGGATCAGACAGGGGCCAATCCCTACGAGCAGTACTTC.